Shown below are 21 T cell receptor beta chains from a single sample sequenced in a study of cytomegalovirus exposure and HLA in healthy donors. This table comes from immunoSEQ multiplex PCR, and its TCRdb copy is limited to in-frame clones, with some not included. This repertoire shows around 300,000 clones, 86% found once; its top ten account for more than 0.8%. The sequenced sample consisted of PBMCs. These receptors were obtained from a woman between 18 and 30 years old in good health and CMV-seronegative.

The CDR3 here is CASNPQGAGEAFF. The CDR3 bases are TGTGCCAGTAACCCACAGGGGGCGGGTGAAGCTTTCTTT. The rearrangement uses TRBV19 and TRBJ1-1; 9 bases are shared with TRBD1. Germline-derived CDR1 and CDR2 are LNHDA and SQIVND (reference sequence). Trimming took 7 bases from V and 7 from J; bases not matched to a gene: 7. The CDR3 covers 13 residues.

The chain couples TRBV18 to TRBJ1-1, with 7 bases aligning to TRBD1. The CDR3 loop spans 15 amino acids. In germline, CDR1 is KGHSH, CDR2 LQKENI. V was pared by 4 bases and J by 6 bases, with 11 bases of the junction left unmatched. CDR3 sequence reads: CASSHDRAPGAEAFF. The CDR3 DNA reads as TGTGCCAGCTCACACGACAGGGCTCCGGGGGCTGAAGCTTTCTTT.

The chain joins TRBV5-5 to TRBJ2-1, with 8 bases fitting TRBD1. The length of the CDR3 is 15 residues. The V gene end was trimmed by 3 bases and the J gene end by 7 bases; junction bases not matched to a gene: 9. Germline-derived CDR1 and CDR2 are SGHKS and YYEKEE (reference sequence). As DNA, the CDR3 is TGTGCCAGCAGCTCACTATTGACAGGGGCAAATGAGCAGTTCTTC. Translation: CASSSLLTGANEQFF. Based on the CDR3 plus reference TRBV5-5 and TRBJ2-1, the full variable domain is DAGVTQSPTHLIKTRGQQVTLRCSPISGHKSVSWYQQVLGQGPQFIFQYYEKEERGRGNFPDRFSARQFPNYSSELNVNALLLGDSALYLCASSSLLTGANEQFFGPGTRLTVL.

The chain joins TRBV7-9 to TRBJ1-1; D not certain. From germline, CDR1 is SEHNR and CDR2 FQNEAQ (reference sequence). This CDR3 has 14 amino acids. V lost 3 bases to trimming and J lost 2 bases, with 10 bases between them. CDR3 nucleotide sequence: TGTGCCAGCAGCTTCTCTCAGTCAAACACTGAAGCTTTCTTT. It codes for CASSFSQSNTEAFF.

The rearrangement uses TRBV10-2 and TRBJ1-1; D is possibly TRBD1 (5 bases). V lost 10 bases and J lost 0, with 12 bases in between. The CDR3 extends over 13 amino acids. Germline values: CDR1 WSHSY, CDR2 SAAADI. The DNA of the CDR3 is TGCGCCATCACAGGCTCGATGAACACTGAAGCTTTCTTT. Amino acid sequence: CAITGSMNTEAFF.

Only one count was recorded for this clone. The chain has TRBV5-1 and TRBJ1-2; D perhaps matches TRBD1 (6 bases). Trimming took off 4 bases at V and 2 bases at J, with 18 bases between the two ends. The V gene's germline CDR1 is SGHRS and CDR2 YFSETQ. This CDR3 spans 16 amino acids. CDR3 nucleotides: TGCGCCAGCAGCCCTCAGGGGCAGGGGCTAAACTATGGCTACACCTTC. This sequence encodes CASSPQGQGLNYGYTF.

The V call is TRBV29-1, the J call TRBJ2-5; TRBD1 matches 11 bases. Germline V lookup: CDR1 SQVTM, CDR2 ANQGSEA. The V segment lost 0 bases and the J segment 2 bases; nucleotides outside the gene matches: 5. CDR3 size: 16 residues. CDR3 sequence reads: CSVEELRDRGQETQYF. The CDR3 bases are TGCAGCGTTGAAGAGCTCCGGGACAGGGGGCAAGAGACCCAGTACTTC.

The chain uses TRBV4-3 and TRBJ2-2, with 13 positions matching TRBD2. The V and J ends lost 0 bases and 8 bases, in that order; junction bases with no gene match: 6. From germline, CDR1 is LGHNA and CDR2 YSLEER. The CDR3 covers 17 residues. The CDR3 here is CASSQEGLAGVTGELFF. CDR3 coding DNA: TGCGCCAGCAGCCAAGAAGGACTAGCGGGGGTGACGGGGGAGCTGTTTTTT.

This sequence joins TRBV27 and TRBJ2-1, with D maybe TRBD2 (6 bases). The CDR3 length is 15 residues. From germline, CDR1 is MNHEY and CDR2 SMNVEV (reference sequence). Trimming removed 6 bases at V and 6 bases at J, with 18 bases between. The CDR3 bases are TGTGCCAGCAGATACCGGGACTCCCGGGGCAATGAGCAGTTCTTC. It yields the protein CASRYRDSRGNEQFF.

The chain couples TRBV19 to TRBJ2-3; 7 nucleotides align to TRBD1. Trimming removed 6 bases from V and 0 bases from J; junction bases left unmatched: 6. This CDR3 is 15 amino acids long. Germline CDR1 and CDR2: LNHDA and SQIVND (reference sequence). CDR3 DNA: TGTGCCAGTAGCATCCGGGACAGAAGCACAGATACGCAGTATTTT. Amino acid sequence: CASSIRDRSTDTQYF. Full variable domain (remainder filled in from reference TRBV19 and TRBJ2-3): DGGITQSPKYLFRKEGQNVTLSCEQNLNHDAMYWYRQDPGQGLRLIYYSQIVNDFQKGDIAEGYSVSREKKESFPLTVTSAQKNPTAFYLCASSIRDRSTDTQYFGPGTRLTVL.

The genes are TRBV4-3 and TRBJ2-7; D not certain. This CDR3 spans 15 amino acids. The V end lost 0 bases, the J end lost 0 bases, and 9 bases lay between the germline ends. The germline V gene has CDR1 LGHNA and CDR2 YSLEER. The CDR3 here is CASSQDRQVSYEQYF. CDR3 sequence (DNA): TGCGCCAGCAGCCAAGATCGGCAGGTCTCCTACGAGCAGTACTTC.

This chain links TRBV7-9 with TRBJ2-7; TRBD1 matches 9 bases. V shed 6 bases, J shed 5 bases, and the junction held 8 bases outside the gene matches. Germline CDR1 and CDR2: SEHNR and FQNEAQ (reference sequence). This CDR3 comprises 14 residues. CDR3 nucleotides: TGTGCCAGCAGAAACGGGACAGGGCAGCACGAGCAGTACTTC. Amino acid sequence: CASRNGTGQHEQYF. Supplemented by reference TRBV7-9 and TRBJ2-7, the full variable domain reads DTGVSQNPRHKITKRGQNVTFRCDPISEHNRLYWYRQTLGQGPEFLTYFQNEAQLEKSRLLSDRFSAERPKGSFSTLEIQRTEQGDSAMYLCASRNGTGQHEQYFGPGTRLTVT.

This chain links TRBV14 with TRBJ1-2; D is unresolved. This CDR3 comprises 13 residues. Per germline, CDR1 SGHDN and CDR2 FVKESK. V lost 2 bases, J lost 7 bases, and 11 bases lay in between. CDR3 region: CASSQLLEGGYTF. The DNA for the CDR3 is TGTGCCAGCAGCCAATTGCTGGAGGGTGGCTACACCTTC. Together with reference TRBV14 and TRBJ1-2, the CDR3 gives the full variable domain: EAGVTQFPSHSVIEKGQTVTLRCDPISGHDNLYWYRRVMGKEIKFLLHFVKESKQDESGMPNNRFLAERTGGTYSTLKVQPAELEDSGVYFCASSQLLEGGYTFGSGTRLTVV.

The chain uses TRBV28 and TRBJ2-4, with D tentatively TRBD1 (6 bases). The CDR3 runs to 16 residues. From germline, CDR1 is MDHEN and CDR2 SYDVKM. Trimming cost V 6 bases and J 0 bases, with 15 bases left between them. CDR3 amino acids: CASRAGQLLAKNIQYF. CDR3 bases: TGTGCCAGCAGGGCCGGACAGCTTCTAGCCAAAAACATTCAGTACTTC.

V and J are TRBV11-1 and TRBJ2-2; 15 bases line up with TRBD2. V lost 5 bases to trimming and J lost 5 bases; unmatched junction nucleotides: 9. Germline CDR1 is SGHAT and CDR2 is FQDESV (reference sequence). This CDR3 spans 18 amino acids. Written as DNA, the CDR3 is TGTGCCAGCAGCCTAAACAGGGGACTAGCGGGAGGAACCGGGGAGCTGTTTTTT. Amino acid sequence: CASSLNRGLAGGTGELFF.

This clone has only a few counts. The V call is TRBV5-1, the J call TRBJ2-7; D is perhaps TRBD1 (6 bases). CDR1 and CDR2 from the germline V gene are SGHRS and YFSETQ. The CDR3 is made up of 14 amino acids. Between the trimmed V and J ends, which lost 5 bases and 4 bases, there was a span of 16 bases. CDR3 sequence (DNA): TGCGCCAGCAGTAAAGACCGGGACACTTACGAGCAGTACTTC. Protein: CASSKDRDTYEQYF.

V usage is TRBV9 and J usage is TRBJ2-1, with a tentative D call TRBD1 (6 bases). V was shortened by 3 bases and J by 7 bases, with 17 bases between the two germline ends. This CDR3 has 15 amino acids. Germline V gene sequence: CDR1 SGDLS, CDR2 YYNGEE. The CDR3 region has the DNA TGTGCCAGCAGCGCCGGGCTGGGGGCGGGTAATGAGCAGTTCTTC. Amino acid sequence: CASSAGLGAGNEQFF.

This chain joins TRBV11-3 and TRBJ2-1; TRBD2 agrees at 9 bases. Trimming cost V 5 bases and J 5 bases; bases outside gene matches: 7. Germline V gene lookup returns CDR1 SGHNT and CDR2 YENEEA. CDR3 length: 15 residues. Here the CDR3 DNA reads TGTGCCAGCAGCCAGACTAGCGGTGGAAACAATGAGCAGTTCTTC. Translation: CASSQTSGGNNEQFF.

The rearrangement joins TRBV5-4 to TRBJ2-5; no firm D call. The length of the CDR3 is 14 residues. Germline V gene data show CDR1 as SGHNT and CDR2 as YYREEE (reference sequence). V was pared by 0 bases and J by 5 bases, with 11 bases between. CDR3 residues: CASSLGLVGETQYF. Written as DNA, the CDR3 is TGTGCCAGCAGCTTGGGGCTAGTTGGGGAGACCCAGTACTTC.

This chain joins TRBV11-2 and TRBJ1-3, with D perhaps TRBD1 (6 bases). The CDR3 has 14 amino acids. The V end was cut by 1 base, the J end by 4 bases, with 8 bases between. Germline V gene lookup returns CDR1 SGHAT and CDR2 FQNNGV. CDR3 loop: CASSLGGTGNTIYF. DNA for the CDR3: TGTGCCAGCAGCTTAGGGGGGACAGGAAACACCATATATTTT.

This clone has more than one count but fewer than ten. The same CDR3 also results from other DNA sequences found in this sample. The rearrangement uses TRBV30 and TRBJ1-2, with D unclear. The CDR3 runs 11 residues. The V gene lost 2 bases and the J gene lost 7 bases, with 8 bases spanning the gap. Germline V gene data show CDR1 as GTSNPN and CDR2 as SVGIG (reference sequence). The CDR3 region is CAWSSGFGYTF. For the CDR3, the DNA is TGTGCCTGGAGTTCGGGGTTTGGCTACACCTTC.